This is a list of T cell receptor beta chains from one sample in a study of spatial heterogeneity in lung cancer. Via MiXCR, TCRdb re-called the 5' RACE reads, giving one row per CDR3 protein. Of some 100,000 distinct CDR3 sequences listed, 7.5% to 10% were seen once; the top ten hold roughly 7.2%. Sequencing was performed on PBMCs, taken at surgery. These receptors all come from a male donor with early-stage non-small cell lung cancer. The CDR3 runs from the conserved cysteine through the conserved F or W. The D gene is left open where the match is weak. Expanded clones get a size class; other rows say once, few or many, or leave the size out.

D	length	J	size	V	DNA	CDR3
NA	16	TRBJ2-3	many	TRBV4-3	TGCGCCAGCAGCCAAGTAGGGGGACAACATTCAGATACGCAGTATTTT	CASSQVGGQHSDTQYF
TRBD1	16	TRBJ2-3	NA	TRBV20-1	TGCAGTGCTAGAGTCCCCGGGACAGTCAGCACAGATACGCAGTATTTT	CSARVPGTVSTDTQYF
TRBD2	16	TRBJ2-4	NA	TRBV4-2	TGTGCCAGCAGCCAAGAACCAGCGGGAGTTATGAACATTCAGTACTTC	CASSQEPAGVMNIQYF
TRBD2	18	TRBJ2-4	many	TRBV3-1	TGTGCCAGCAGTCGGACTAGCGGGGGGTCTCTAGCCAAAAACATTCAGTACTTC	CASSRTSGGSLAKNIQYF
NA	15	TRBJ2-4	many	TRBV28	TGTGCCAGCAGTTCAGCACCTCTAGCCAAAAACATTCAGTACTTC	CASSSAPLAKNIQYF
TRBD2	17	TRBJ2-2	few	TRBV11-2	TGTGCCAGCAGCTCCTGGCGCGGGAGGGGTTGGACCGGGGAGCTGTTTTTT	CASSSWRGRGWTGELFF
TRBD2	16	TRBJ2-3	NA	TRBV4-3	TGCGCCAGCAGCCAAGAGCCGGGACTAGCAACAGATACGCAGTATTTT	CASSQEPGLATDTQYF
TRBD2	16	TRBJ2-3	few	TRBV2	TGTGCCAGCAGTGATTGGGCTAGCGGGAGCACAGATACGCAGTATTTT	CASSDWASGSTDTQYF
TRBD1	15	TRBJ2-7	many	TRBV28	TGTGCCAGCAGTTATCTTCGGACAGGGGGACTCGAGCAGTACTTC	CASSYLRTGGLEQYF
NA	19	TRBJ1-2	NA	TRBV28	TGTGCCAGCAGTTTGAGAGGGCACGCACTCTACGAAGCTAACTATGGCTACACCTTC	CASSLRGHALYEANYGYTF
TRBD2	14	TRBJ2-3	many	TRBV10-3	TGTGCCATCAGCTCGACTAGCGGGGGGCATACGCAGTATTTT	CAISSTSGGHTQYF
NA	14	TRBJ2-7	few	TRBV7-7	TGTGCCAGCAGCTTAGAGGGGGGCTCCTACGAGCAGTACTTC	CASSLEGGSYEQYF
NA	14	TRBJ2-2	NA	TRBV27	TGTGCCAGCCACAAGGACAGAAACACCGGGGAGCTGTTTTTT	CASHKDRNTGELFF
TRBD1	16	TRBJ2-4	many	TRBV19	TGTGCCAGTAGTAGGACAGGGGCGTGGGCCAAAAACATTCAGTACTTC	CASSRTGAWAKNIQYF
TRBD2	14	TRBJ2-7	NA	TRBV15	TGTGCCACCGGACTAGCGGGGGGGCCCAGCGAGCAGTACTTC	CATGLAGGPSEQYF
TRBD1	15	TRBJ2-7	few	TRBV5-1	TGCGCCAGCAGTCCCATGACAGGGAGCTCCTACGAGCAGTACTTC	CASSPMTGSSYEQYF
NA	14	TRBJ2-7	NA	TRBV18	TGTGCCAGCTCACCAGATGGGGGCCGCTACGAGCAGTACTTC	CASSPDGGRYEQYF
TRBD1	15	TRBJ2-7	few	TRBV28	TGTGCCAGCAGTTCCTCCGGGACAGGGGGCTACGAGCAGTACTTC	CASSSSGTGGYEQYF
TRBD2	17	TRBJ2-1	NA	TRBV5-6	TGTGCCAGCAGCTGGGGCCTAGCGGGGCCGGGGGGAAATGAGCAGTTCTTC	CASSWGLAGPGGNEQFF
NA	14	TRBJ1-1	NA	TRBV5-1	TGCGCCAGCAGCTTGTTGGCAAAGAACACTGAAGCTTTCTTT	CASSLLAKNTEAFF
TRBD1	13	TRBJ1-2	few	TRBV28	TGTGCCAGCGAAAAAGCCAGGGGGAATGGCTACACCTTC	CASEKARGNGYTF
NA	12	TRBJ2-5	NA	TRBV20-1	TGCAGTGCTAGACTAGGAGACGAGACCCAGTACTTC	CSARLGDETQYF
TRBD2	13	TRBJ2-4	NA	TRBV18	TGTGCCAGCTCACTGGGACTAGGCGACATTCAGTACTTC	CASSLGLGDIQYF
TRBD1	13	TRBJ2-5	many	TRBV29-1	TGCAGCGTTCACCGGGACAGCCAAGAGACCCAGTACTTC	CSVHRDSQETQYF
NA	15	TRBJ2-3	few	TRBV10-3	TGTGCCATCAGTGCACAGCTCGAGAGGACAGATACGCAGTATTTT	CAISAQLERTDTQYF
NA	15	TRBJ2-3	many	TRBV5-1	TGCGCCAGCAGCTTGGAGGGGGTTAGTGCTGATACGCAGTATTTT	CASSLEGVSADTQYF
TRBD1	15	TRBJ2-7	NA	TRBV29-1	TGCAGCGTTGAAGCCCTGGGACAGGGGACCTACGAGCAGTACTTC	CSVEALGQGTYEQYF
NA	12	TRBJ2-5	many	TRBV28	TGTGCCAGCAGTTCCGGAGTGGAGACCCAGTACTTC	CASSSGVETQYF
TRBD1	14	TRBJ1-5	few	TRBV7-2	TGTGCCAGCAGCGCCCGACAGGGCCCATCGCCCCAGCATTTT	CASSARQGPSPQHF
NA	14	TRBJ2-7	NA	TRBV28	TGTGCCAGCACCGAAGGGCAGGGATCAGGCGAGCAGTACTTC	CASTEGQGSGEQYF
TRBD1	13	TRBJ1-1	many	TRBV29-1	TGCAGCGTTGCCAGGGGGCGGGGGACTGAAGCTTTCTTT	CSVARGRGTEAFF
NA	13	TRBJ2-5	NA	TRBV9	TGTGCCAGCAGCGTACATAATGAAGAGACCCAGTACTTC	CASSVHNEETQYF
NA	16	TRBJ2-1	NA	TRBV14	TGTGCCAGCAGCCAGGTGGTACAGCGATTCTACAATGAGCAGTTCTTC	CASSQVVQRFYNEQFF
NA	13	TRBJ2-2	many	TRBV24-1	TGTGCCACCAGTGTATTGGACACCGGGGAGCTGTTTTTT	CATSVLDTGELFF
NA	11	TRBJ2-3	many	TRBV5-6	TGTGCCAGCAGCTTAAAAAATACGCAGTATTTT	CASSLKNTQYF
TRBD2	16	TRBJ2-3	many	TRBV11-2	TGTGCCAGCAGCCCTGAGCTTGCGGGGGGCACAGATACGCAGTATTTT	CASSPELAGGTDTQYF
NA	13	TRBJ1-2	NA	TRBV7-2	TGTGCCAGCAGCCGGGACAAACTCTATGGCTACACCTTC	CASSRDKLYGYTF
NA	12	TRBJ2-7	many	TRBV29-1	TGCAGCACTACCGGGCCCACCTACGAGCAGTACTTC	CSTTGPTYEQYF
NA	14	TRBJ2-2	NA	TRBV7-2	TGTGCCAGCAGCTTAGAGTTGAACACCGGGGAGCTGTTTTTT	CASSLELNTGELFF
TRBD1	13	TRBJ2-5	NA	TRBV2	TGTGCCAGCTGTCGACAGGGGGCTGTGACCCAGTACTTC	CASCRQGAVTQYF
NA	15	TRBJ2-1	few	TRBV29-1	TGCAGCGTTGAATTAAGCAGTCAGGCCTACAATGAGCAGTTCTTC	CSVELSSQAYNEQFF
TRBD1	14	TRBJ1-5	few	TRBV28	TGTGCCAGCAGGCCAGGGGGACCCTCAATACCCCAGCATTTT	CASRPGGPSIPQHF
TRBD2	16	TRBJ2-2	many	TRBV7-2	TGTGCCAGCAGCTGGCGGGGGACCGCGAACACCGGGGAGCTGTTTTTT	CASSWRGTANTGELFF
NA	13	TRBJ2-3	few	TRBV11-3	TGTGCCAGCAGCCCCGTGGGGGTCGATACGCAGTATTTT	CASSPVGVDTQYF
NA	15	TRBJ2-1	large	TRBV2	TGTGCCAGCAGTGAGGGTCTACACGCCTACAATGAGCAGTTCTTC	CASSEGLHAYNEQFF